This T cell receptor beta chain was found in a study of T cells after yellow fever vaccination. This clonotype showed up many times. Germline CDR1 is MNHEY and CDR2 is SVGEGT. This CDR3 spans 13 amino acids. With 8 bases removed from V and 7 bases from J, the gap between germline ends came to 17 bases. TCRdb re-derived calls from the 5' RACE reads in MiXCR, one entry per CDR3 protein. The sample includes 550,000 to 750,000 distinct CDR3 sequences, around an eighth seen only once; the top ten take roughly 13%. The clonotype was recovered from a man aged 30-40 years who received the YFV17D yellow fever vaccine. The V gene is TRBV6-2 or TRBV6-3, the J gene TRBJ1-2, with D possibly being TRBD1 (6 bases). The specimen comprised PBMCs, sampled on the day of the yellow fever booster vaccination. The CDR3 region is CASANGQISGYTF. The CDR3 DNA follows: TGTGCCAGCGCCAATGGACAGATTAGTGGCTACACCTTC.